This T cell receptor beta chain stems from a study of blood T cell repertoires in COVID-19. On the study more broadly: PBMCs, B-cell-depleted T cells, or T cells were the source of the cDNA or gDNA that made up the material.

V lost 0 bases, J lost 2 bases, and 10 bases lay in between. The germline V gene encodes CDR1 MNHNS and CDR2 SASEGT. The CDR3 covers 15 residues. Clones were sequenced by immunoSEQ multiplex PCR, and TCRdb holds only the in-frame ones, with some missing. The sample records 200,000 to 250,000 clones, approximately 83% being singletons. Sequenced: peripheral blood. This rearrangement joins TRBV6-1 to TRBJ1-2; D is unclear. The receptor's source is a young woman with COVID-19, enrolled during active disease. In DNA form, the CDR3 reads TGTGCCAGCAGTGAAGCCCTAAACCGGAACTATGGCTACACCTTC. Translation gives CASSEALNRNYGYTF.